The clone carrying this T cell receptor (beta chain) was observed a few times. Its antigen is still unknown. Unique molecular identifiers tagged the TCRbeta library. Each CDR3 protein is one row after TCRdb ran MiXCR on the PCR reads. The sample yields approximately 500,000 distinct CDR3 sequences, approximately 30% seen once. This specimen comes from a study of T-cell reconstitution after alpha-beta-depleted transplantation in children. The CDR3 runs 15 residues. Trimming cost V 4 bases and J 6 bases; bases outside gene matches: 5. Looked up from germline, CDR1 is SGDLS and CDR2 is YYNGEE. Study findings and constraints: Surviving recipient cells, namely T cells and thymic progenitors, were the source of high day-60 TCRbeta diversity in some patients. About two months after transplant, alpha-beta T cells reportedly came from several hundred expanded graft clones. Diversity and T-cell counts at one year after transplant derived mostly from new T cells.

The chain is built from TRBV9 and TRBJ2-5; TRBD2 aligns across 14 bases. The starting material was PBMCs, obtained before TCRalphabeta/CD19-depleted stem cell transplant. This sequence originates from a boy under two years old with Wiskott-Aldrich syndrome, due to receive a stem cell transplant. The CDR3 DNA reads TGTGCCAGCAGCTCCGGACTAGCGGGAGGAAAGACCCAGTACTTC. It is translated as CASSSGLAGGKTQYF.